Below are 11 T cell receptor beta chains sequenced from a single sample in a study of T cells in Graves' hyperthyroidism and ophthalmopathy. Amplification targeted TCR beta CDR3 regions from RNA transcripts. HTBI primers were the set used in a first-round RT-PCR of the TCR CDR3. TCRdb itself ran the multiplex PCR reads through MiXCR, one entry per CDR3 protein. The table has more than 600,000 distinct CDR3 sequences, roughly 15% seen once. Sequenced input: blood. These receptor sequences come from a man between 18 and 35 years old with Graves' hyperthyroidism.

This clonotype was seen ten or more times. This chain uses TRBV28 with TRBJ2-7; D may match TRBD1 or TRBD2 (5 bases each). The CDR3 runs 15 residues. V was cut by 5 bases and J by 4 bases, with 18 bases left in between. Germline-derived CDR1 and CDR2 are MDHEN and SYDVKM. The CDR3 region has the DNA TGTGCCAGCAGTAGGGGAGACGGGCGCGGGTACGAGCAGTACTTC. It yields the protein CASSRGDGRGYEQYF.

In this sample, this clonotype turned up many times. V is TRBV18 and J is TRBJ2-5; 9 nucleotides align to TRBD1. This CDR3 has 14 amino acids. Germline loops: CDR1 KGHSH, CDR2 LQKENI. Trimming removed 3 bases from V and 3 bases from J; junction bases left unmatched: 2. The CDR3, as DNA: TGTGCCAGCTCACCTCGGACAGGGGAAGAGACCCAGTACTTC. Encoded protein: CASSPRTGEETQYF.

Points on this clonotype: A read error may be the cause here, since a much bigger clone is one base away. The V gene is TRBV25-1, the J gene TRBJ2-3; D gene ambiguous. The CDR3 contains 11 residues. The V end lost 1 base, the J end lost 7 bases, and 3 bases lay between the germline ends. Germline values: CDR1 MGHDK, CDR2 SYGVNS. In nucleotides, the CDR3 is TGTGCCAGCAGTGAATTCCATACGCAGTATTTT. As protein: CASSEFHTQYF.

This clonotype has more than one count but fewer than ten. The J gene is TRBJ2-3, the V gene TRBV5-1; 7 bases are shared with TRBD2. CDR3 size: 16 residues. Looked up from germline, CDR1 is SGHRS and CDR2 is YFSETQ. V lost 0 bases, J lost 2 bases, and 6 bases stayed unmatched. The CDR3 DNA reads TGCGCCAGCAGCTTGGCGCCTAGCGGCTTCACAGATACGCAGTATTTT. Translating gives CASSLAPSGFTDTQYF.

This clonotype was counted only a few times. This rearrangement joins TRBV25-1 to TRBJ2-1, with D possibly matching TRBD2 (5 bases). CDR1 is MGHDK and CDR2 is SYGVNS in the germline V gene. The CDR3 consists of 13 residues. Between the trimmed V and J ends, which lost 11 bases and 2 bases, there was a span of 13 bases. CDR3 amino acids: CASVGKAYNEQFF. CDR3 coding DNA: TGTGCCTCTGTCGGGAAGGCCTACAATGAGCAGTTCTTC.

In its sample, this clonotype was seen many times. The rearrangement uses TRBV27 and TRBJ2-7; 10 bases map to TRBD1. From germline, CDR1 is MNHEY and CDR2 SMNVEV (reference sequence). The CDR3 totals 14 residues. Losses at the gene ends were 8 bases for V and 3 bases for J; bases not matched to a gene: 7. The CDR3 loop reads CASRWTGGDYEQYF. The CDR3 bases are TGTGCCAGCCGGTGGACAGGGGGAGACTACGAGCAGTACTTC.

This clonotype was counted at least ten times. J is TRBJ2-5 and V is TRBV12-3 or TRBV12-4; D remains ambiguous. This CDR3 contains 15 residues. The V end lost 4 bases, the J end lost 2 bases, and 14 bases lay between the germline ends. The CDR3 region has the DNA TGTGCCAGCAGTTCGGGTGGAAACCCGCAAGAGACCCAGTACTTC. Its translation: CASSSGGNPQETQYF.

Only a few counts were recorded for this clonotype. This chain uses TRBV20-1 with TRBJ2-1, with D maybe TRBD2 (6 bases). The CDR3 is 11 residues long. Per the germline V gene, CDR1 is DFQATT and CDR2 is SNEGSKA (reference sequence). V was trimmed by 5 bases and J by 10 bases, leaving 12 bases between them. The CDR3 DNA sequence: TGCAGTGCTGGGGGAGGACGAGAGCAGTTCTTC. Protein: CSAGGGREQFF.

The chain combines TRBV24-1 with TRBJ2-2, with TRBD2 identical over 14 bases. Germline values: CDR1 KGHDR, CDR2 SFDVKD. This CDR3 is built from 17 residues. Losses at the gene ends were 1 base for V and 7 bases for J; bases not matched to a gene: 4. CDR3 residues: CATSDLGLAGGHGELFF. The CDR3, as DNA: TGTGCCACCAGTGATTTAGGACTAGCGGGAGGACACGGGGAGCTGTTTTTT.

This chain uses TRBV4-1 with TRBJ2-7; 10 bases match TRBD2. V gave up 0 bases and J gave up 2 bases; unmatched junction bases: 13. CDR3 length: 19 residues. The V gene's germline CDR1 is MGHRA and CDR2 YSYEKL. The CDR3 here is CASSQDPSGRAFGAYEQYF. CDR3 DNA: TGCGCCAGCAGCCAAGATCCCAGCGGGAGGGCCTTTGGAGCCTACGAGCAGTACTTC.

The table lists this clonotype with many counts. This chain uses TRBV18 with TRBJ2-3; 7 positions match TRBD2. V lost 6 bases, J lost 1 base, and 10 bases stayed unmatched. The CDR3 consists of 16 residues. The germline V gene encodes CDR1 KGHSH and CDR2 LQKENI. The CDR3 loop is CASSREAGLGTDTQYF. The CDR3 DNA reads TGTGCCAGCTCCAGGGAAGCGGGACTTGGCACAGATACGCAGTATTTT.